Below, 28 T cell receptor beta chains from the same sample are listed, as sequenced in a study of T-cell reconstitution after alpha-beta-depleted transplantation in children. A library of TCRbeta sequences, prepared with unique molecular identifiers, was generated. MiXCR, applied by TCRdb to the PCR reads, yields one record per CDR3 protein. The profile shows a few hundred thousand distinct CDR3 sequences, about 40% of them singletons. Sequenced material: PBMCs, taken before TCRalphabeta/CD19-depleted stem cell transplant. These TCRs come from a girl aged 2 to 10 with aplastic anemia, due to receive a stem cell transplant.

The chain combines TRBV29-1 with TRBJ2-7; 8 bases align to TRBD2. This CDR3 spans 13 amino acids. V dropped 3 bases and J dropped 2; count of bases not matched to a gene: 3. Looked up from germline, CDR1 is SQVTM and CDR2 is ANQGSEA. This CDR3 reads CSVEIAGTYEQYF. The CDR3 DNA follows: TGCAGCGTTGAGATAGCGGGGACCTACGAGCAGTACTTC.

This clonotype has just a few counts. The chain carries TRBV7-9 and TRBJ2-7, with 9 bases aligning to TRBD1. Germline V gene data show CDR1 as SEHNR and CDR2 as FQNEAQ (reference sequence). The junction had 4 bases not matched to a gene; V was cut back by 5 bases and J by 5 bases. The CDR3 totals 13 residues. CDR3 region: CASSPDRGNEQYF. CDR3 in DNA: TGTGCCAGCAGCCCGGACAGGGGAAACGAGCAGTACTTC.

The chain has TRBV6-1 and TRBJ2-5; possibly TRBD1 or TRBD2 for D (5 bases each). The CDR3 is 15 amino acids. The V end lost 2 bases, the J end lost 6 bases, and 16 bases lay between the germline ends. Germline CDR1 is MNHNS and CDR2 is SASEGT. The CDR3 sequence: CASSETGTLAKTQYF. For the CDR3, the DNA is TGTGCCAGCAGTGAAACGGGGACCCTCGCAAAGACCCAGTACTTC.

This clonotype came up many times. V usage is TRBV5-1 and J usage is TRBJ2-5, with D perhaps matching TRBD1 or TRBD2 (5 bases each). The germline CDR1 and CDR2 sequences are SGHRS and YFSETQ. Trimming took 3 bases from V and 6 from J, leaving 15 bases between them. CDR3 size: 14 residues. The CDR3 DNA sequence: TGCGCCAGCAGCTCGGAGGTGGGACGGAAGACCCAGTACTTC. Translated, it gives CASSSEVGRKTQYF.

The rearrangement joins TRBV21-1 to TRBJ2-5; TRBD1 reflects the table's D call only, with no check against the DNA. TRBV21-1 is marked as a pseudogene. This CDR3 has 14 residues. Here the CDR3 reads CASSIRDRPETQYF. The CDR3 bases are TGTGCCAGCAGCATCCGGGACAGGCCCGAGACCCAGTACTTC.

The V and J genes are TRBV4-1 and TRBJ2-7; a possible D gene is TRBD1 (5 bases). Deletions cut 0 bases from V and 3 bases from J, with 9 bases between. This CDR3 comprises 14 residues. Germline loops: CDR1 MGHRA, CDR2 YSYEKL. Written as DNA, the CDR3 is TGCGCCAGCAGCCAAGAAGGGGATAACTACGAGCAGTACTTC. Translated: CASSQEGDNYEQYF.

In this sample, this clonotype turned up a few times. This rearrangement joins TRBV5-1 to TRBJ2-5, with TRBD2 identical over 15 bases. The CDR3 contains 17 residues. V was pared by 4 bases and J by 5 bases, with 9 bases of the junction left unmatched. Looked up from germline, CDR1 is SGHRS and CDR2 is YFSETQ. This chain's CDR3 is CASSRTSGREVRETQYF. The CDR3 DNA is TGCGCCAGCAGCCGGACTAGCGGGAGGGAAGTCCGGGAGACCCAGTACTTC.

CDR3 DNA: TGCGCCAGCAGCTTGGTCCGGACAGGTAACTACAATGAGCAGTTCTTC. Residues: CASSLVRTGNYNEQFF. The chain links TRBV5-1 to TRBJ2-1, with 7 bases identical to TRBD1. CDR3 size: 16 residues. Germline CDR1 and CDR2: SGHRS and YFSETQ. V shed 0 bases, J shed 3 bases, and the junction held 6 bases outside the gene matches.

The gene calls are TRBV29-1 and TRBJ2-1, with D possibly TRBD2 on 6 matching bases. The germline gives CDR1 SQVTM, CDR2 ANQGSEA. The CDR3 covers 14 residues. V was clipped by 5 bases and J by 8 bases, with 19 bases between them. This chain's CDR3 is CSVKRGIGLDEQFF. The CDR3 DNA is TGCAGCGTTAAGCGCGGGATCGGATTGGATGAGCAGTTCTTC.

The CDR3 sequence is CSARDREHYGYTF. CDR3 coding DNA: TGCAGTGCTAGAGATCGGGAGCATTATGGCTACACCTTC. V is TRBV20-1 and J is TRBJ1-2, with D unresolved. Looked up from germline, CDR1 is DFQATT and CDR2 is SNEGSKA (reference sequence). The CDR3 is 13 amino acids. Trimming took off 0 bases at V and 5 bases at J, with 10 bases between the two ends.

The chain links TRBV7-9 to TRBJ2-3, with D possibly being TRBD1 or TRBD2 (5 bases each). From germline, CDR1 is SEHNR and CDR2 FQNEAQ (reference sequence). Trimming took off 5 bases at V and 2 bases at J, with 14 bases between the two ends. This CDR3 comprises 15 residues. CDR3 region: CASSPAFGATDTQYF. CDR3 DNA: TGTGCCAGCAGCCCCGCTTTCGGGGCCACAGATACGCAGTATTTT.

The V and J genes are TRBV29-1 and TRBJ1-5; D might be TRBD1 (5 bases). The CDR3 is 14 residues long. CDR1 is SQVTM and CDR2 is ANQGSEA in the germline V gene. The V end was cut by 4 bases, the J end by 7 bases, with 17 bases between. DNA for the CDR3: TGCAGCGTTGTATATGGGGGTATAGGGCAGCCCCAGCATTTT. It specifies CSVVYGGIGQPQHF.

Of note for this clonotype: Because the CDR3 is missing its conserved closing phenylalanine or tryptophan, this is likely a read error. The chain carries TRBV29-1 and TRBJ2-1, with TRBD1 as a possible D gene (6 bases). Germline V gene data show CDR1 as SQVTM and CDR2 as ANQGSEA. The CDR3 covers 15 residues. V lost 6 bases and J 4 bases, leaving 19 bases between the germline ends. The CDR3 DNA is TGCAGCGTCGCAACAGGGTCTGGTTATTACAATGAGCAGTTCATC. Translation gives CSVATGSGYYNEQFI.

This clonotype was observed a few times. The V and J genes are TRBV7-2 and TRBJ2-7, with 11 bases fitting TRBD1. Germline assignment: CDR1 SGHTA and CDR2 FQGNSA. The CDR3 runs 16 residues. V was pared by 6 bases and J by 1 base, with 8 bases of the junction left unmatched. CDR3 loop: CASRFSGTGGSYEQYF. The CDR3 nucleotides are TGTGCCAGCAGATTCTCTGGGACAGGGGGTTCCTACGAGCAGTACTTC.

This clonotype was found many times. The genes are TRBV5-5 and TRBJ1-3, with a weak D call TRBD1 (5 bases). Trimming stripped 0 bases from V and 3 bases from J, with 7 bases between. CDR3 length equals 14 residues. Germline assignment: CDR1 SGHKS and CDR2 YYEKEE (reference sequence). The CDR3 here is CASSLGGLGNTIYF. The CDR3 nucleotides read TGTGCCAGCAGCTTGGGGGGACTTGGAAACACCATATATTTT.

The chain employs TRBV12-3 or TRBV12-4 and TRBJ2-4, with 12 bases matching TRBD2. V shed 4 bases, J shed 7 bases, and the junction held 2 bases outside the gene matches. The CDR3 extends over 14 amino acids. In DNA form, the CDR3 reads TGTGCCAGCAGTTCTAGCGGGGGGGTTAACATTCAGTACTTC. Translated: CASSSSGGVNIQYF.

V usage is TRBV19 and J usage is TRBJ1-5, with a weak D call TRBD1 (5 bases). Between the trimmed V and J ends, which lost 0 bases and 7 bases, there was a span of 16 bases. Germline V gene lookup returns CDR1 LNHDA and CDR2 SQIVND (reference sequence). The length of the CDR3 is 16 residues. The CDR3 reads CASSIDLEGAGQPQHF. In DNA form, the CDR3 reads TGTGCCAGTAGTATAGATCTCGAAGGGGCCGGGCAGCCCCAGCATTTT. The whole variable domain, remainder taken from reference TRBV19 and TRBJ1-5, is DGGITQSPKYLFRKEGQNVTLSCEQNLNHDAMYWYRQDPGQGLRLIYYSQIVNDFQKGDIAEGYSVSREKKESFPLTVTSAQKNPTAFYLCASSIDLEGAGQPQHFGDGTRLSIL.

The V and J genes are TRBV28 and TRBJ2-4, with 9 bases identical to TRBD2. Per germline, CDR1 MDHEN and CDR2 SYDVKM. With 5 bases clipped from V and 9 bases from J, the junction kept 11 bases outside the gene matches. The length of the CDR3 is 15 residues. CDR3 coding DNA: TGTGCCAGCAGTCCCTTAGCGGGAGAGGTTCGCATTCAGTACTTC. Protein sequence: CASSPLAGEVRIQYF.

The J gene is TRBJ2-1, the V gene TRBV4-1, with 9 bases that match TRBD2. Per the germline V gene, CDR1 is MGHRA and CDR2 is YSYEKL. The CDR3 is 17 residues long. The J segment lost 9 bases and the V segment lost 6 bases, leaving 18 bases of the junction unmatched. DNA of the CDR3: TGCGCCAGCAGGCCACAGAGCGGGGGGTCCCCGCGGGGTGAGCAGTTCTTC. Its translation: CASRPQSGGSPRGEQFF.

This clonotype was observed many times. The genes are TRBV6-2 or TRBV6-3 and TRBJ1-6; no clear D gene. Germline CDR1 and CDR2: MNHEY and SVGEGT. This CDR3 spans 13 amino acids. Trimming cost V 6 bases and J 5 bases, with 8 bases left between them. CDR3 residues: CASRGENNSPLHF. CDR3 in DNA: TGTGCCAGCAGGGGAGAGAATAATTCACCCCTCCACTTT.

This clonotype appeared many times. The CDR3 DNA follows: TGTGCCAGCAGCGCAGCTAACTATGGCTACACCTTC. Translation gives CASSAANYGYTF. The chain links TRBV7-2 to TRBJ1-2; no reliable D call. The CDR3 covers 12 residues. Germline assignment: CDR1 SGHTA and CDR2 FQGNSA. The V and J ends lost 5 bases and 0 bases respectively, with 4 bases between them.

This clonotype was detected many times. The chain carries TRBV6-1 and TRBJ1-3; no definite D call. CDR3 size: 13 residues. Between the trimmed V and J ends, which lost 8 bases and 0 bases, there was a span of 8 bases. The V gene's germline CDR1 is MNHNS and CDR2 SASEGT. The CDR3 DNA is TGTGCCAGCGAACCCTCCTCTGGAAACACCATATATTTT. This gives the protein CASEPSSGNTIYF.

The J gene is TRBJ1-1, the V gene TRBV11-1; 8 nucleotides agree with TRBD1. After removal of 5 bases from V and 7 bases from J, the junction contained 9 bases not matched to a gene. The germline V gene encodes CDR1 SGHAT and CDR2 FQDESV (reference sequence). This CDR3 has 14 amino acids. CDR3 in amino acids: CASSTTRGQGEAFF. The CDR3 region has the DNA TGTGCCAGCAGCACCACCAGGGGGCAGGGTGAAGCTTTCTTT.

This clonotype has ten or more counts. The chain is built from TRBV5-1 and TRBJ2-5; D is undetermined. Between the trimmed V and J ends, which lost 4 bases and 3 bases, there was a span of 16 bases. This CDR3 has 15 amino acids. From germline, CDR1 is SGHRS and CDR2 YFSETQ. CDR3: CASSPHPGREETQYF. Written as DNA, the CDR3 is TGCGCCAGCAGCCCCCACCCCGGCCGGGAAGAGACCCAGTACTTC.

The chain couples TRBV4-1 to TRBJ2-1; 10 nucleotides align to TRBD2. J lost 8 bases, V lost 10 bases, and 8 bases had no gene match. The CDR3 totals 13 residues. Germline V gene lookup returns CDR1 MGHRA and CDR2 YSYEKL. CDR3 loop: CATGAGGLDEQFF. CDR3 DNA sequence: TGCGCCACCGGAGCGGGGGGGCTCGATGAGCAGTTCTTC.

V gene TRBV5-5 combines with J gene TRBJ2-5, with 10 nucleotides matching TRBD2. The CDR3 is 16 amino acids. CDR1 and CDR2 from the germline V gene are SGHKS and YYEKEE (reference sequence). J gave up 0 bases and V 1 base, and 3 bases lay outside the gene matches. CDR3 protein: CASSLWTSGNQETQYF. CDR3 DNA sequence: TGTGCCAGCAGCTTGTGGACTAGCGGCAACCAAGAGACCCAGTACTTC.

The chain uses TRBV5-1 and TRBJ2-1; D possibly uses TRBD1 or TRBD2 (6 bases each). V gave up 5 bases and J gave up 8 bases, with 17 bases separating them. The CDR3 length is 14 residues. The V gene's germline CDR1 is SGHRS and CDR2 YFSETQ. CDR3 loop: CASRPYRGRDEQFF. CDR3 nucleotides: TGCGCCAGCAGACCTTACCGGGGGCGCGATGAGCAGTTCTTC.

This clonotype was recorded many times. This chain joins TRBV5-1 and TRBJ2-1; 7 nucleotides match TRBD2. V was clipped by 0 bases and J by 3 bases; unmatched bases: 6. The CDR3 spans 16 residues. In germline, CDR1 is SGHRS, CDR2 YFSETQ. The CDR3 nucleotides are TGCGCCAGCAGCTTGGGACTAGCACAGAACTACAATGAGCAGTTCTTC. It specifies CASSLGLAQNYNEQFF.